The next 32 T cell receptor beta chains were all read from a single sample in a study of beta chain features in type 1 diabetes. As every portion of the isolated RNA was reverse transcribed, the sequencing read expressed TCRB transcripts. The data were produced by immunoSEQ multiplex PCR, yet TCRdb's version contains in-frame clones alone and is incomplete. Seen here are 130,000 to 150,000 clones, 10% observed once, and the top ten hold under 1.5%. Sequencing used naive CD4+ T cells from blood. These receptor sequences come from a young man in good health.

The CDR3 DNA reads TGCGCCAGCAGCCAAGAACCGGGTTCCTACAATGAGCAGTTCTTC. It specifies CASSQEPGSYNEQFF. The chain has TRBV4-3 and TRBJ2-1; no firm D call. This CDR3 has 15 amino acids. Per germline, CDR1 LGHNA and CDR2 YSLEER. V gave up 0 bases and J gave up 1 base, with 7 bases separating them.

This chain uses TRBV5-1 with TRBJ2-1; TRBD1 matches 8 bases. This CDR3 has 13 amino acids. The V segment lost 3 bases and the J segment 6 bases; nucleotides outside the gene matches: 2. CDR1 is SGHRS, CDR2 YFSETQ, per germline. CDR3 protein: CASSYGTGNEQFF. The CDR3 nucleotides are TGCGCCAGCAGCTACGGGACAGGCAATGAGCAGTTCTTC. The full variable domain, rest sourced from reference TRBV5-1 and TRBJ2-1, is KAGVTQTPRYLIKTRGQQVTLSCSPISGHRSVSWYQQTPGQGLQFLFEYFSETQRNKGNFPGRFSGRQFSNSRSEMNVSTLELGDSALYLCASSYGTGNEQFFGPGTRLTVL.

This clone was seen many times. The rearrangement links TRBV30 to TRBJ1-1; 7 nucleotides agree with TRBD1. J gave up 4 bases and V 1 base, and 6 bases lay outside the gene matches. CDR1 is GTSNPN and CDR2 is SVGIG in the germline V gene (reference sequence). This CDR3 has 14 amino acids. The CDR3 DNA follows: TGTGCCTGGAGTGGGACAGGAGCCCCCACTGAAGCTTTCTTT. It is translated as CAWSGTGAPTEAFF.

CDR3 sequence (DNA): TGTGCCAGCAGTTACGGAGGAGGGGGCGAGAGTTCACCCCTCCACTTT. Its translation is CASSYGGGGESSPLHF. V is TRBV6-5 and J is TRBJ1-6; 7 bases are a match to TRBD1. The CDR3 sequence is 16 residues long. Trimming cost V 2 bases and J 9 bases; bases outside gene matches: 10. Germline CDR1 is MNHEY and CDR2 is SVGAGI.

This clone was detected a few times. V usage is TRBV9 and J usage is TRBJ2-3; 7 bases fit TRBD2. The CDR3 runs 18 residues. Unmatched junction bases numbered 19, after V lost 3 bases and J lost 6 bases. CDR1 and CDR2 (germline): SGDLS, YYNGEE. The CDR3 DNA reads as TGTGCCAGCAGCGACCCGGGACTAACTAGCCACGGGGTTGATACGCAGTATTTT. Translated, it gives CASSDPGLTSHGVDTQYF.

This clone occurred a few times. The DNA of the CDR3 is TGTGCCAGCAGCCGTCGACAGGGGGAGCAGCCCCAGCATTTT. It encodes CASSRRQGEQPQHF. V is TRBV7-6 and J is TRBJ1-5; 9 nucleotides match TRBD1. CDR1 and CDR2 (germline): SGHVS, FNYEAQ. Trimming cost V 5 bases and J 7 bases; bases outside gene matches: 6. CDR3 length: 14 residues.

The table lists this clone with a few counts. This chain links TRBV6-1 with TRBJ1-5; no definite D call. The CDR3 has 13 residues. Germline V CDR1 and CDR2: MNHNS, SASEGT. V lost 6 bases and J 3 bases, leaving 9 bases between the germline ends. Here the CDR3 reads CASSERDNQPQHF. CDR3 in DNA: TGTGCCAGCAGCGAAAGAGACAATCAGCCCCAGCATTTT.

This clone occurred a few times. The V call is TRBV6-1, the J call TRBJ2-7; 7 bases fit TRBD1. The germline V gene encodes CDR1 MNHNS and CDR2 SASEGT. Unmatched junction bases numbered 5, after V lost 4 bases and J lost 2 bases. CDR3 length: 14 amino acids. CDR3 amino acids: CASSVRDRTYEQYF. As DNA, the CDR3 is TGTGCCAGCAGTGTACGGGACAGAACCTACGAGCAGTACTTC.

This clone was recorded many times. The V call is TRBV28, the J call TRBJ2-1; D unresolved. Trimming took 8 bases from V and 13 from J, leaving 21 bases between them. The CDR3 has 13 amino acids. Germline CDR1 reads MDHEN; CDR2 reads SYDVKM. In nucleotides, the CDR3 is TGTGCCAGCGTTCTAAACCCTAGAACACCTCAGTTCTTC. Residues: CASVLNPRTPQFF.

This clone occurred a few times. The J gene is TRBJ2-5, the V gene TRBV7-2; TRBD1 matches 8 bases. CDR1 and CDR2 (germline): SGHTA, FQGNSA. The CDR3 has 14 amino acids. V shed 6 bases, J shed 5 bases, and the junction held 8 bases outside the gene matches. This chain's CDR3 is CASRKPGGAETQYF. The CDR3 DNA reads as TGTGCCAGCAGAAAACCAGGGGGCGCGGAGACCCAGTACTTC.

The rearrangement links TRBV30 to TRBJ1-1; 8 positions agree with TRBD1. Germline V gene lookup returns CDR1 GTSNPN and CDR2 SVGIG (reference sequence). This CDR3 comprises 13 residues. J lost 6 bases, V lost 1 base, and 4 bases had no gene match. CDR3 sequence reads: CAWSADRGAEAFF. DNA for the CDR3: TGTGCCTGGAGTGCTGACAGGGGCGCTGAAGCTTTCTTT.

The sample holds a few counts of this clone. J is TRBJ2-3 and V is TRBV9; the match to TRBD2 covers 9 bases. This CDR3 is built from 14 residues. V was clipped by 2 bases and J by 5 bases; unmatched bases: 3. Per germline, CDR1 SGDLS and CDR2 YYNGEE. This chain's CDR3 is CASSVGLAIDTQYF. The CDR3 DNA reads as TGTGCCAGCAGCGTCGGACTAGCGATAGATACGCAGTATTTT.

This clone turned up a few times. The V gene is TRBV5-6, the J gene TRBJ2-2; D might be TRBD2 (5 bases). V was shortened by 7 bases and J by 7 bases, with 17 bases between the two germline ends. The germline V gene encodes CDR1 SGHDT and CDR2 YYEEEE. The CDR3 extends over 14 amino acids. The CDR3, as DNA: TGTGCCAGCCAAGACCTACTAGAAGGCGGGGAGCTGTTTTTT. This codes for CASQDLLEGGELFF.

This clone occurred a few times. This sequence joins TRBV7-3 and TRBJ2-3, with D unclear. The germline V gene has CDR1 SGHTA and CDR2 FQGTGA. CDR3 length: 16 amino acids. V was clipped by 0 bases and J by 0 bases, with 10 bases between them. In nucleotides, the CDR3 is TGTGCCAGCAGCTTAACGTCGACACTGAGCACAGATACGCAGTATTTT. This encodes CASSLTSTLSTDTQYF.

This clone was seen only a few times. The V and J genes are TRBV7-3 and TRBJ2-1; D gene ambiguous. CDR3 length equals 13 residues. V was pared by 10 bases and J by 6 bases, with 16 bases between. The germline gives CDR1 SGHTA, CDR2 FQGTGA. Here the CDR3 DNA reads TGTGCCAACTTTAATAGGTGGGCCAATGAGCAGTTCTTC. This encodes CANFNRWANEQFF.

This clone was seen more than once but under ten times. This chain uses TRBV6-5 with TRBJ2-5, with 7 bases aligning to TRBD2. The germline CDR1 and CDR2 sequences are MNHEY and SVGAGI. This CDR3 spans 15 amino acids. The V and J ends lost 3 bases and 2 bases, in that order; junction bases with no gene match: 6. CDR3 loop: CASSYSGAGQETQYF. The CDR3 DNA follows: TGTGCCAGCAGTTATTCAGGAGCGGGGCAAGAGACCCAGTACTTC.

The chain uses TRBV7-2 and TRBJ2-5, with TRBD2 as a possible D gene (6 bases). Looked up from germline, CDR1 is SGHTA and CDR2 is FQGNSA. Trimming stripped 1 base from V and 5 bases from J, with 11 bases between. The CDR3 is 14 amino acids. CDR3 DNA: TGTGCCAGCAGCTTAGTTCTGGAGGGGGAGACCCAGTACTTC. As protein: CASSLVLEGETQYF.

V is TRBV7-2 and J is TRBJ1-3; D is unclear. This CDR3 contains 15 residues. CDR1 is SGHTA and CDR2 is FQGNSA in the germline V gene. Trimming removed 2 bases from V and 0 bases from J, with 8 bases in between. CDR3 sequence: CASSLSSYSGNTIYF. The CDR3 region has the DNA TGTGCCAGCAGCTTATCCTCGTACTCTGGAAACACCATATATTTT.

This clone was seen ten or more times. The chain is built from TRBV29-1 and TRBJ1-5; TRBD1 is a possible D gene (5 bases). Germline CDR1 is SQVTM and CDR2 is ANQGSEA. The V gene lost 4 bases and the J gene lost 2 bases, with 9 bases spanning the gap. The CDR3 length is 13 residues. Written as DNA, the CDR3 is TGCAGCGTTGGGCGGGACGGCAATCAGCCCCAGCATTTT. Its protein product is CSVGRDGNQPQHF.

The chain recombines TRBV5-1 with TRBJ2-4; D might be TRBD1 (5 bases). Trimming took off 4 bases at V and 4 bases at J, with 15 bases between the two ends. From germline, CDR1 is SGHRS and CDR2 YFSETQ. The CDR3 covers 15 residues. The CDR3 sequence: CASSATVTEKNIQYF. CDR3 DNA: TGCGCCAGCAGCGCGACAGTAACAGAAAAAAACATTCAGTACTTC. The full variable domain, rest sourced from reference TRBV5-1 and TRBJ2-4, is KAGVTQTPRYLIKTRGQQVTLSCSPISGHRSVSWYQQTPGQGLQFLFEYFSETQRNKGNFPGRFSGRQFSNSRSEMNVSTLELGDSALYLCASSATVTEKNIQYFGAGTRLSVL.

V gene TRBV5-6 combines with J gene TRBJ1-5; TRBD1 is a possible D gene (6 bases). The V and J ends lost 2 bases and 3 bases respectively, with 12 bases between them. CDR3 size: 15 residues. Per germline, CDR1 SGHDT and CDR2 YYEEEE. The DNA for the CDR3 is TGTGCCAGCAGCTTCGGGGGGCGGCTCAATCAGCCCCAGCATTTT. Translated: CASSFGGRLNQPQHF.

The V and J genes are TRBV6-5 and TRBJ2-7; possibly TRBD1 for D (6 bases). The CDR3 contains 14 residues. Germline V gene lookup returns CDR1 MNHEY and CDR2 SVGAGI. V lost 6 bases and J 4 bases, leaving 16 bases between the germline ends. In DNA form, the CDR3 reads TGTGCCAGCAGGAAGGGGGTAAGGTCGTACGAGCAGTACTTC. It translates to CASRKGVRSYEQYF.

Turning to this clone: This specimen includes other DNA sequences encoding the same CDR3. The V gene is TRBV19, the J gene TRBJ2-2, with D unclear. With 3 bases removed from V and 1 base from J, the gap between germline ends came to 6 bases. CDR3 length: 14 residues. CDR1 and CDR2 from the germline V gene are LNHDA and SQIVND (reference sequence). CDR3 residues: CASSIRENTGELFF. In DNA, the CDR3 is TGTGCCAGTAGTATCCGCGAGAACACCGGGGAGCTGTTTTTT.

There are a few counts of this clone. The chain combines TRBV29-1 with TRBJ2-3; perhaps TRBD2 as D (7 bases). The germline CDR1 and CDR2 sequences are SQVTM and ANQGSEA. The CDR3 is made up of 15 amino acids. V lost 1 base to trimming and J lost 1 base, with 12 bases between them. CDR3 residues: CSVEGRGPRTDTQYF. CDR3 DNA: TGCAGCGTTGAAGGGCGGGGGCCACGCACAGATACGCAGTATTTT.

The CDR3 DNA follows: TGTGCCAGCAGCTTAGTGGCAGACTCCTATAATTCACCCCTCCACTTT. Its protein product is CASSLVADSYNSPLHF. J is TRBJ1-6 and V is TRBV7-2, with unresolved D. Germline V gene data show CDR1 as SGHTA and CDR2 as FQGNSA. The CDR3 extends over 16 amino acids. The V gene lost 1 base and the J gene lost 0 bases, with 7 bases spanning the gap.

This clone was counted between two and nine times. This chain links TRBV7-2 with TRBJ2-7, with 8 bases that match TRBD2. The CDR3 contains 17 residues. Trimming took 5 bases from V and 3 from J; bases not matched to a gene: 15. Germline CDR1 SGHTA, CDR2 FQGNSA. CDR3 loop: CASSNPGVAGILYEQYF. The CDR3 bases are TGTGCCAGCAGCAACCCGGGGGTAGCGGGGATCCTCTACGAGCAGTACTTC.

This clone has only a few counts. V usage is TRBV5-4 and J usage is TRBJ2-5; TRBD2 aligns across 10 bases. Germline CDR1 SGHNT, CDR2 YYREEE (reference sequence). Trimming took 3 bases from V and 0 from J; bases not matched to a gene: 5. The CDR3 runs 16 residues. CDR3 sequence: CASSSGLAEYQETQYF. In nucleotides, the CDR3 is TGTGCCAGCAGCTCCGGACTAGCGGAGTACCAAGAGACCCAGTACTTC.

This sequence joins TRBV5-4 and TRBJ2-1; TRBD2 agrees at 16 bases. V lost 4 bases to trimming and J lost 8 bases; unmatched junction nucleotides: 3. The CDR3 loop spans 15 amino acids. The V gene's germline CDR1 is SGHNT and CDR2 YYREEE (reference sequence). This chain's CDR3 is CASSRGLAGGYEQFF. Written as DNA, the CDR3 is TGTGCCAGCAGCAGGGGACTAGCGGGGGGGTATGAGCAGTTCTTC.

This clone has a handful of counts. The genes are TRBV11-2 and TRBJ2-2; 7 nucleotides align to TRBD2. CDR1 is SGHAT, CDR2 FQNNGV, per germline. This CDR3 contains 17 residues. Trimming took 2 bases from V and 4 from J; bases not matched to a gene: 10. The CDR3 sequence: CASSLKPGGGVTGELFF. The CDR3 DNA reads TGTGCCAGCAGCTTAAAGCCCGGGGGAGGGGTCACCGGGGAGCTGTTTTTT.

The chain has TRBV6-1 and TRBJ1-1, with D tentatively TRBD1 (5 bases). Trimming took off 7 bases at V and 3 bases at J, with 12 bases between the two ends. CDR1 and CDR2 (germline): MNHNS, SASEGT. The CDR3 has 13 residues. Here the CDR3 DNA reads TGTGCCAGCAAATATGGGGGGTACACTGAAGCTTTCTTT. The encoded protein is CASKYGGYTEAFF.

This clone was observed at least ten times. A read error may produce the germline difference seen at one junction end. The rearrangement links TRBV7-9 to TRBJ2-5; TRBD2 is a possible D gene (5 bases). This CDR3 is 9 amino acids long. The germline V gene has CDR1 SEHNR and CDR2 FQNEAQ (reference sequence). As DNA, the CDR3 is TGTGCCGGCTCCGGTGGAGGAAACTTC. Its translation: CAGSGGGNF.

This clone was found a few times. The CDR3 reads CASSLTPSLAGEQYF. CDR3 nucleotides: TGTGCCAGCAGCTTAACTCCCTCCCTAGCGGGGGAGCAGTACTTC. This chain connects TRBV7-9 to TRBJ2-7, with 9 bases matching TRBD2. Germline CDR1 and CDR2: SEHNR and FQNEAQ (reference sequence). Germline trimming cut 2 bases from V and 7 bases from J; bases unmatched to any gene: 9. The CDR3 has 15 amino acids.